The entry that follows covers one T cell receptor beta chain sequence. Here immunoSEQ multiplex PCR was the method, and the copy in TCRdb shows in-frame clones only, minus some. The table lists 250,000 to 350,000 clones, about 72% of them singletons, with roughly 6% in the top ten. The sample is drawn from a study of cytotoxic CD8 clonotypes in ibrutinib-treated CLL. Looking at the study overall: Response sampling occurred after a median around 12 months of treatment (range 6 to 36).

Trimming pared 1 base from V and 2 bases from J, leaving 8 bases between. This CDR3 spans 14 amino acids. From germline, CDR1 is LNHNV and CDR2 YYDKDF (reference sequence). The rearrangement joins TRBV15 to TRBJ1-2; the D gene is possibly TRBD1 (6 bases). This specimen consisted of PBMCs, obtained at disease progression, from a patient treated with ibrutinib. The sequence came from a human donor with chronic lymphocytic leukemia. The CDR3 DNA sequence: TGTGCCACCAGCAGAGTCGGACAGAACTATGGCTACACCTTC. Protein: CATSRVGQNYGYTF. The full variable domain, completed using reference TRBV15 and TRBJ1-2, is DAMVIQNPRYQVTQFGKPVTLSCSQTLNHNVMYWYQQKSSQAPKLLFHYYDKDFNNEADTPDNFQSRRPNTSFCFLDIRSPGLGDTAMYLCATSRVGQNYGYTFGSGTRLTVV.